These 14 T cell receptor beta chains share one sample of origin, sequenced in a study of T cells in localized non-small cell lung cancer. Clones were sequenced by immunoSEQ multiplex PCR, and TCRdb holds only the in-frame ones, with some missing. The sample lists tens of thousands of clones; 85% to 90% were seen once. The sample in question was peripheral blood, obtained before any cancer treatment. Receptors were obtained from a male donor at least 60 years old with stage I squamous cell lung carcinoma.

This chain links TRBV5-4 with TRBJ1-1, with 8 bases that match TRBD1. J lost 5 bases, V lost 0 bases, and 9 bases had no gene match. Germline assignment: CDR1 SGHNT and CDR2 YYREEE (reference sequence). The CDR3 covers 16 residues. The CDR3 nucleotides are TGTGCCAGCAGCTTGGGCGAGGCAGGGGGCCGAACTGAAGCTTTCTTT. Translation gives CASSLGEAGGRTEAFF.

This chain links TRBV19 with TRBJ1-2; 10 bases map to TRBD1. After removal of 5 bases from V and 2 bases from J, the junction contained 5 bases not matched to a gene. The CDR3 loop spans 15 amino acids. Per germline, CDR1 LNHDA and CDR2 SQIVND (reference sequence). CDR3 loop: CASSYGQGGNYGYTF. The CDR3 DNA reads as TGTGCCAGTAGTTATGGACAGGGGGGAAACTATGGCTACACCTTC.

The V and J genes are TRBV10-3 and TRBJ2-5; D ambiguous. Trimming shortened V by 3 bases and J by 5 bases, and 10 bases separated the two germline ends. The CDR3 is 13 residues long. CDR1 is ENHRY, CDR2 SYGVKD, per germline. The CDR3: CAISDSFPETQYF. The CDR3 DNA reads as TGTGCCATCAGTGACTCTTTCCCGGAGACCCAGTACTTC.

V and J are TRBV5-6 and TRBJ1-2; 10 nucleotides line up with TRBD1. CDR1 is SGHDT and CDR2 is YYEEEE in the germline V gene. The CDR3 extends over 16 amino acids. With 4 bases clipped from V and 4 bases from J, the junction kept 10 bases outside the gene matches. The CDR3 loop reads CASSPGTGAMTYGYTF. The DNA for the CDR3 is TGTGCCAGCAGCCCGGGGACAGGGGCAATGACCTATGGCTACACCTTC.

The chain is built from TRBV30 and TRBJ2-3, with 7 bases matching TRBD2. Germline assignment: CDR1 GTSNPN and CDR2 SVGIG (reference sequence). The CDR3 totals 15 residues. J lost 3 bases, V lost 4 bases, and 10 bases had no gene match. The chain's CDR3 is CAWKVGGSWTDTQYF. The DNA of the CDR3 is TGTGCCTGGAAAGTCGGGGGGTCTTGGACAGATACGCAGTATTTT.

The chain employs TRBV6-5 and TRBJ2-5; no definite D call. The CDR3 runs 14 residues. V lost 2 bases to trimming and J lost 1 base, with 8 bases between them. Germline lookup yields CDR1 MNHEY and CDR2 SVGAGI. CDR3 residues: CASSYGGVQETQYF. CDR3 nucleotides: TGTGCCAGCAGTTACGGTGGAGTCCAAGAGACCCAGTACTTC.

V usage is TRBV9 and J usage is TRBJ2-3; 9 nucleotides match TRBD2. CDR1 is SGDLS and CDR2 is YYNGEE in the germline V gene. CDR3 size: 15 residues. V trimming: 2 bases; J trimming: 6 bases; junction bases outside the gene matches: 7. The CDR3 region is CASSVASGAPDTQYF. As DNA, the CDR3 is TGTGCCAGCAGCGTCGCTAGCGGGGCCCCGGATACGCAGTATTTT.

This sequence joins TRBV4-1 and TRBJ1-1, with D unclear. This CDR3 has 11 amino acids. Trimming took 8 bases from V and 1 from J, leaving 5 bases between them. CDR1 is MGHRA and CDR2 is YSYEKL in the germline V gene. CDR3 nucleotide sequence: TGCGCCAGCGGGCCGAACACTGAAGCTTTCTTT. It specifies CASGPNTEAFF.

V gene TRBV7-6 combines with J gene TRBJ1-1; no clear D. V was cut by 0 bases and J by 1 base, with 6 bases left in between. The CDR3 contains 14 residues. In germline, CDR1 is SGHVS, CDR2 FNYEAQ. DNA for the CDR3: TGTGCCAGCAGCTTAGCAGGGAAGAACACTGAAGCTTTCTTT. Translation: CASSLAGKNTEAFF. Based on the CDR3 plus reference TRBV7-6 and TRBJ1-1, the full variable domain is GAGVSQSPRYKVTKRGQDVALRCDPISGHVSLYWYRQALGQGPEFLTYFNYEAQQDKSGLPNDRFSAERPEGSISTLTIQRTEQRDSAMYRCASSLAGKNTEAFFGQGTRLTVV.

This clone is a singleton in its sample. V gene TRBV18 combines with J gene TRBJ1-4; D is unclear. Trimming took off 1 base at V and 0 bases at J, with 3 bases between the two ends. Germline lookup yields CDR1 KGHSH and CDR2 LQKENI. This CDR3 is built from 14 residues. CDR3 nucleotides: TGTGCCAGCTCACCACAGACAACTAATGAAAAACTGTTTTTT. Its protein is CASSPQTTNEKLFF. Full variable domain (missing parts from reference TRBV18 and TRBJ1-4): NAGVMQNPRHLVRRRGQEARLRCSPMKGHSHVYWYRQLPEEGLKFMVYLQKENIIDESGMPKERFSAEFPKEGPSILRIQQVVRGDSAAYFCASSPQTTNEKLFFGSGTQLSVL.

This chain uses TRBV7-9 with TRBJ2-7, with D hard to call. In germline, CDR1 is SEHNR, CDR2 FQNEAQ (reference sequence). This CDR3 is built from 12 residues. V lost 3 bases to trimming and J lost 3 bases, with 6 bases between them. In DNA form, the CDR3 reads TGTGCCAGCAGCTTCCAAAACTACGAGCAGTACTTC. It translates to CASSFQNYEQYF.

This chain connects TRBV19 to TRBJ2-7; 8 positions match TRBD1. The CDR3 consists of 16 residues. The V gene's germline CDR1 is LNHDA and CDR2 SQIVND (reference sequence). V dropped 3 bases and J dropped 3; count of bases not matched to a gene: 10. The CDR3 region has the DNA TGTGCCAGTAGTATCGGCCCTCCCGGACAGGGCTACGAGCAGTACTTC. It encodes CASSIGPPGQGYEQYF.

V is TRBV18 and J is TRBJ1-2; D is unclear. The CDR3 covers 13 residues. The V end lost 3 bases, the J end lost 6 bases, and 11 bases lay between the germline ends. Germline V gene sequence: CDR1 KGHSH, CDR2 LQKENI. CDR3 residues: CASSPRSSDGYTF. CDR3 DNA sequence: TGTGCCAGCTCACCCAGATCCTCGGATGGCTACACCTTC.

This chain connects TRBV5-4 to TRBJ2-1, with TRBD2 matching 9 bases. Germline CDR1 SGHNT, CDR2 YYREEE (reference sequence). With 0 bases clipped from V and 0 bases from J, the junction kept 7 bases outside the gene matches. This CDR3 spans 18 amino acids. The CDR3 protein is CASSLGSGSGGSYNEQFF. Written as DNA, the CDR3 is TGTGCCAGCAGCTTGGGGTCGGGTAGCGGGGGCTCCTACAATGAGCAGTTCTTC.